These T cell receptor beta chains were read from a single sample in a study of blood T cell repertoires in COVID-19. The table came from immunoSEQ multiplex PCR; TCRdb's copy has only in-frame clones and leaves some out. The sample lists 55,000 to 80,000 clones, around 90% occurring once. Sequences were obtained from peripheral blood. The source is a man between 50 and 59 years old with acute or convalescent COVID-19. Both conserved end residues are part of each CDR3. Each record gives: clone size, J gene, D gene, V gene, CDR3 DNA, CDR3 protein. The D gene is left open where the match is weak. Size values are once, few and many counts, or a class for expanded clones, and some rows have none.

clone_size: -
j_call: TRBJ1-3
d_call: -
v_call: TRBV29-1
cdr3_nt: TGCAGCGTTGGGACAAACTCTGGAAACACCATATATTTT
cdr3_aa: CSVGTNSGNTIYF

clone_size: -
j_call: TRBJ2-1
d_call: TRBD2
v_call: TRBV11-1
cdr3_nt: TGTGCCAGCAGCAGTAGGACTAGCGGGTACAATGAGCAGTTCTTC
cdr3_aa: CASSSRTSGYNEQFF

clone_size: -
j_call: TRBJ2-1
d_call: TRBD1
v_call: TRBV2
cdr3_nt: TGTGCCAGCTCGGGACAGGTTAATGAGCAGTTCTTC
cdr3_aa: CASSGQVNEQFF

clone_size: -
j_call: TRBJ1-1
d_call: TRBD1
v_call: TRBV7-9
cdr3_nt: TGTGCCAGCAGCTCATCGACAGGGGTTAGCACTGAAGCTTTCTTT
cdr3_aa: CASSSSTGVSTEAFF

clone_size: once
j_call: TRBJ2-2
d_call: -
v_call: TRBV5-6
cdr3_nt: TGTGCCAGCAGCTTCTCGGACAGGAACACCGGGGAGCTGTTTTTT
cdr3_aa: CASSFSDRNTGELFF

clone_size: -
j_call: TRBJ1-2
d_call: -
v_call: TRBV6-2/TRBV6-3
cdr3_nt: TGTGCCAGCAGTTGGGGCCGATCGAACTATGGCTACACCTTC
cdr3_aa: CASSWGRSNYGYTF

clone_size: -
j_call: TRBJ1-3
d_call: -
v_call: TRBV3-1/TRBV3-2
cdr3_nt: TGTGCCAGCAGCCGGGGGGAAACCTCTGGAAACACCATATATTTT
cdr3_aa: CASSRGETSGNTIYF

clone_size: -
j_call: TRBJ1-1
d_call: TRBD1
v_call: TRBV2
cdr3_nt: TGTGCCAGCAGCTCGACAGGGGTGAACACTGAAGCTTTCTTT
cdr3_aa: CASSSTGVNTEAFF

clone_size: once
j_call: TRBJ2-3
d_call: TRBD1
v_call: TRBV27
cdr3_nt: TGTGCCAGCAGTTTAACGACAGGGGCTAGCACAGATACGCAGTATTTT
cdr3_aa: CASSLTTGASTDTQYF

clone_size: -
j_call: TRBJ2-3
d_call: -
v_call: TRBV3-1/TRBV3-2
cdr3_nt: TGTGCCAGCAGCCAGAGGCCCACAGATACGCAGTATTTT
cdr3_aa: CASSQRPTDTQYF

clone_size: -
j_call: TRBJ1-2
d_call: -
v_call: TRBV2
cdr3_nt: TGTGCCAGCACCGGAATAGGGGGTACGCATGGCTACACCTTC
cdr3_aa: CASTGIGGTHGYTF

clone_size: -
j_call: TRBJ2-7
d_call: TRBD1
v_call: TRBV27
cdr3_nt: TGTGCCAGCAGTTGGACAGGGGGGACCTACGAGCAGTACTTC
cdr3_aa: CASSWTGGTYEQYF

clone_size: -
j_call: TRBJ1-1
d_call: -
v_call: TRBV12-5
cdr3_nt: TGTGCTAGTGGTTTGCCACAGGCAAGGGCCTTGAACACTGAAGCTTTCTTT
cdr3_aa: CASGLPQARALNTEAFF

clone_size: -
j_call: TRBJ1-4
d_call: -
v_call: TRBV30
cdr3_nt: TGTGCCCGCTCGACACAGGGTTCGGTTGAAAAACTGTTTTTT
cdr3_aa: CARSTQGSVEKLFF